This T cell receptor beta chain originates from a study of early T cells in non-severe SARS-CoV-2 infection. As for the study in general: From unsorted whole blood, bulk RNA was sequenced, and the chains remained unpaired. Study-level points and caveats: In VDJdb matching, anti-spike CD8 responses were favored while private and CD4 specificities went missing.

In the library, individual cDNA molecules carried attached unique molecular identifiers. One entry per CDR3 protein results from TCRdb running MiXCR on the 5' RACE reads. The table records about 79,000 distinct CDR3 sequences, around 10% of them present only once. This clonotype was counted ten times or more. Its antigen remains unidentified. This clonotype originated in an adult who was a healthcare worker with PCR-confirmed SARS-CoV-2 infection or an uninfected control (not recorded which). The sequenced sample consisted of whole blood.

The CDR3 DNA reads TGTGCCAGCAGTCTAACGAACTACGAGCAGTACTTC. This gives the protein CASSLTNYEQYF. The V call is TRBV6-6, the J call TRBJ2-7, with D uncertain. Germline lookup yields CDR1 MNHNY and CDR2 SVGAGI (reference sequence). The CDR3 sequence is 12 residues long. V gave up 5 bases and J gave up 3 bases, with 8 bases separating them.